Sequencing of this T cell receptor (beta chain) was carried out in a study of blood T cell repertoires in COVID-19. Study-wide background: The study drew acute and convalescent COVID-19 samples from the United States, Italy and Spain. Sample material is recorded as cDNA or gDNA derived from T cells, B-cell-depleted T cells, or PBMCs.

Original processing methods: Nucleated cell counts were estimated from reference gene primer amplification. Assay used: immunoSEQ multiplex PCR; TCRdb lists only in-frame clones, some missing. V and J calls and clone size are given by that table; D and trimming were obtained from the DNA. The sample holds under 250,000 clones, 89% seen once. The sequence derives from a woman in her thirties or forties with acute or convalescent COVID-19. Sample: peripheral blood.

CDR3 amino acids: CASSRQSAQPQHF. The CDR3 DNA reads as TGTGCCAGTAGTCGACAGAGCGCTCAGCCCCAGCATTTT. V is TRBV19 and J is TRBJ1-5; D possibly corresponds to TRBD1 (5 bases). In germline, CDR1 is LNHDA, CDR2 SQIVND (reference sequence). V lost 5 bases and J lost 6, with 11 bases in between. The CDR3 extends over 13 amino acids.